The 25 T cell receptor beta chains below all came from one sample that was sequenced in a study of cytomegalovirus exposure and HLA in healthy donors. PCR used 60 Vbeta primers and 13 Jbeta primers. The method was immunoSEQ multiplex PCR; TCRdb's version includes in-frame clones alone and lacks a portion of them. Among about 260,000 clones, roughly 86% were seen once, and the ten largest hold approximately 2%. Sequenced: PBMCs. The receptors derive from a woman aged 40 to 50 in good health and CMV-seropositive.

The chain is built from TRBV19 and TRBJ2-7, with 13 positions matching TRBD2. Germline V gene lookup returns CDR1 LNHDA and CDR2 SQIVND (reference sequence). This CDR3 comprises 18 residues. V shed 0 bases, J shed 3 bases, and the junction held 8 bases outside the gene matches. The CDR3 DNA reads as TGTGCCAGTAGTATAGAACTAGCGGGAGGGAGCCTCCTCTACGAGCAGTACTTC. Protein product: CASSIELAGGSLLYEQYF. Full variable domain (outside the CDR3, taken from reference TRBV19 and TRBJ2-7): DGGITQSPKYLFRKEGQNVTLSCEQNLNHDAMYWYRQDPGQGLRLIYYSQIVNDFQKGDIAEGYSVSREKKESFPLTVTSAQKNPTAFYLCASSIELAGGSLLYEQYFGPGTRLTVT.

The chain carries TRBV28 and TRBJ2-7; TRBD1 might be the D (5 bases). With 7 bases removed from V and 0 bases from J, the gap between germline ends came to 16 bases. The length of the CDR3 is 15 residues. Germline-derived CDR1 and CDR2 are MDHEN and SYDVKM. The CDR3 spells CASTTGRLSSYEQYF. The CDR3 DNA is TGTGCCAGCACCACAGGACGGTTGAGCTCCTACGAGCAGTACTTC.

The chain joins TRBV28 to TRBJ2-2; 11 nucleotides line up with TRBD2. There are 17 residues in the CDR3. The germline gives CDR1 MDHEN, CDR2 SYDVKM. V shed 2 bases and J 4 bases; nucleotides not matched to a gene: 6. CDR3 in DNA: TGTGCCAGCAGTTTAACAGGGACTAGCGGTTTCACCGGGGAGCTGTTTTTT. Amino acid sequence: CASSLTGTSGFTGELFF.

The V call is TRBV29-1, the J call TRBJ1-1; no firm D call. Per germline, CDR1 SQVTM and CDR2 ANQGSEA. The CDR3 runs to 12 residues. The V end was cut by 3 bases, the J end by 7 bases, with 12 bases between. CDR3 in DNA: TGCAGCGTTGATAACCTAAGTGGTGAAGCTTTCTTT. It specifies CSVDNLSGEAFF.

Notes on this clone: The junction departs from the called germline gene at one end, perhaps through a read error. The V and J genes are TRBV7-9 and TRBJ2-1; D gene ambiguous. This CDR3 has 15 residues. Per germline, CDR1 SEHNR and CDR2 FQNEAQ (reference sequence). CDR3 protein: CSSSPAASSYNEQFF. CDR3 coding DNA: TGTTCCAGCAGCCCCGCGGCTAGCTCCTACAATGAGCAGTTCTTC.

V usage is TRBV6-5 and J usage is TRBJ2-7; D not resolved. The CDR3 is 12 residues long. The V and J ends lost 0 bases and 3 bases respectively, with 3 bases between them. Germline CDR1 and CDR2: MNHEY and SVGAGI. The CDR3 spells CASSYSVYEQYF. The DNA of the CDR3 is TGTGCCAGCAGTTACTCCGTCTACGAGCAGTACTTC.

The chain uses TRBV11-2 and TRBJ2-7; TRBD2 matches 7 bases. The CDR3 covers 17 residues. V gave up 6 bases and J gave up 0 bases; unmatched junction bases: 14. Germline loops: CDR1 SGHAT, CDR2 FQNNGV. The CDR3 region is CASSPQGEGRSSYEQYF. CDR3 in DNA: TGTGCCAGCAGTCCGCAAGGGGAGGGCCGCAGCTCCTACGAGCAGTACTTC.

This chain joins TRBV7-7 and TRBJ1-3; TRBD1 agrees at 7 bases. V lost 4 bases, J lost 4 bases, and 10 bases stayed unmatched. This CDR3 contains 16 residues. The germline CDR1 and CDR2 sequences are SSHAT and FNYEAQ (reference sequence). For the CDR3, the DNA is TGTGCCAGCAGCTCAGGGATGAAAGGGGGCGGAAACACCATATATTTT. Translation gives CASSSGMKGGGNTIYF.

In this sample, this clone turned up a few times. The chain carries TRBV30 and TRBJ2-1; weak D call: TRBD2 (5 bases). CDR3 length: 11 residues. Per germline, CDR1 GTSNPN and CDR2 SVGIG (reference sequence). With 2 bases removed from V and 7 bases from J, the gap between germline ends came to 6 bases. CDR3 residues: CAWSTSNEQFF. CDR3 nucleotide sequence: TGTGCCTGGAGTACTAGTAATGAGCAGTTCTTC.

This clone turned up a few times. This chain links TRBV5-1 with TRBJ1-1, with 11 bases that match TRBD1. Losses at the gene ends were 3 bases for V and 5 bases for J; bases not matched to a gene: 6. This CDR3 has 15 amino acids. CDR1 is SGHRS, CDR2 YFSETQ, per germline. The CDR3 DNA reads as TGCGCCAGCAGCTCTCGGGACAGGGGGAGGACTGAAGCTTTCTTT. Its protein is CASSSRDRGRTEAFF.

This clone showed up just a few times. V is TRBV7-6 and J is TRBJ2-1, with 11 bases lining up with TRBD2. The CDR3 length is 17 residues. Germline CDR1 is SGHVS and CDR2 is FNYEAQ. The J segment lost 1 base and the V segment lost 5 bases, leaving 7 bases of the junction unmatched. The CDR3 spells CASSLELAGESYNEQFF. The CDR3 nucleotides are TGTGCCAGCAGCCTCGAACTAGCGGGAGAGTCCTACAATGAGCAGTTCTTC.

A single count supports this clone. The chain employs TRBV29-1 and TRBJ2-5, with TRBD1 identical over 7 bases. This CDR3 has 12 amino acids. Germline V lookup: CDR1 SQVTM, CDR2 ANQGSEA. Trimming took 6 bases from V and 5 from J; bases not matched to a gene: 6. The CDR3 here is CSVQGPRETQYF. CDR3 DNA: TGCAGCGTACAGGGGCCTCGGGAGACCCAGTACTTC.

The chain combines TRBV7-2 with TRBJ2-5; D is possibly TRBD2 (7 bases). The CDR3 consists of 14 residues. V lost 5 bases and J 4 bases, leaving 14 bases between the germline ends. Germline V gene lookup returns CDR1 SGHTA and CDR2 FQGNSA. CDR3 sequence reads: CASSRGPGGETQYF. In DNA form, the CDR3 reads TGTGCCAGCAGCCGGGGGCCGGGAGGAGAGACCCAGTACTTC. The variable domain in full, completed from reference TRBV7-2 and TRBJ2-5, reads GAGVSQSPSNKVTEKGKDVELRCDPISGHTALYWYRQSLGQGLEFLIYFQGNSAPDKSGLPSDRFSAERTGGSVSTLTIQRTQQEDSAVYLCASSRGPGGETQYFGPGTRLLVL.

CDR3 amino acids: CARSSRDFSYEQYF. In nucleotides, the CDR3 is TGTGCCAGAAGCTCCCGGGACTTCTCCTACGAGCAGTACTTC. The chain employs TRBV7-5 and TRBJ2-7; the tabulated D call, TRBD2, remains unverified against the DNA. TRBV7-5 is a pseudogene locus. The CDR3 is made up of 14 amino acids.

In nucleotides, the CDR3 is TGTGCCAGCAGCGTAGCTGCGGCTAGCGGGAGACCCTACAATGAGCAGTTCTTC. Protein sequence: CASSVAAASGRPYNEQFF. The rearrangement joins TRBV9 to TRBJ2-1, with 10 bases fitting TRBD2. Germline CDR1 and CDR2: SGDLS and YYNGEE. There are 18 residues in the CDR3. V shed 0 bases and J 2 bases; nucleotides not matched to a gene: 8.

V is TRBV4-1 and J is TRBJ2-1, with D perhaps matching TRBD1 (7 bases). Germline-derived CDR1 and CDR2 are MGHRA and YSYEKL. V was shortened by 0 bases and J by 7 bases, with 13 bases between the two germline ends. The CDR3 extends over 15 amino acids. The CDR3 DNA reads TGCGCCAGCAGCCAAGAAGGACCAGGGGGGAATGAGCAGTTCTTC. This sequence encodes CASSQEGPGGNEQFF.

The chain has TRBV7-9 and TRBJ2-7; D is undetermined. CDR1 and CDR2 (germline): SEHNR, FQNEAQ (reference sequence). CDR3 size: 12 residues. V was cut by 1 base and J by 5 bases, with 6 bases left in between. CDR3 protein: CASSLDFDEQYF. DNA for the CDR3: TGTGCCAGCAGCTTAGACTTTGACGAGCAGTACTTC.

V is TRBV6-5 and J is TRBJ2-7; D is uncertain. Germline V CDR1 and CDR2: MNHEY, SVGAGI. The CDR3 is 15 amino acids. Trimming cost V 0 bases and J 0 bases, with 9 bases left between them. The CDR3 sequence is CASSYSATISYEQYF. The DNA of the CDR3 is TGTGCCAGCAGTTACTCGGCCACGATCTCCTACGAGCAGTACTTC.

This clone has a single count. The J gene is TRBJ2-1, the V gene TRBV7-9; TRBD1 aligns across 7 bases. V lost 5 bases to trimming and J lost 7 bases; unmatched junction nucleotides: 8. Germline V gene sequence: CDR1 SEHNR, CDR2 FQNEAQ (reference sequence). This CDR3 contains 14 residues. CDR3 nucleotides: TGTGCCAGCAGCCTTGACAGGGCAAGGAATGAGCAGTTCTTC. It is translated as CASSLDRARNEQFF.

The chain employs TRBV7-9 and TRBJ2-1, with D perhaps matching TRBD1 (6 bases). Per germline, CDR1 SEHNR and CDR2 FQNEAQ (reference sequence). Trimming removed 5 bases at V and 8 bases at J, with 13 bases between. The CDR3 runs to 13 residues. DNA for the CDR3: TGTGCCAGCAGCACTACACAGGGCTATGAGCAGTTCTTC. This codes for CASSTTQGYEQFF.

The chain combines TRBV2 with TRBJ2-3, with 11 bases fitting TRBD2. The CDR3 spans 16 residues. V was clipped by 8 bases and J by 4 bases; unmatched bases: 11. CDR1 and CDR2 (germline): SNHLY, FYNNEI. The CDR3 nucleotides are TGTGCCAGCCGAGTGGGGCTAGCGGGAGGTCCAGATACGCAGTATTTT. Translated: CASRVGLAGGPDTQYF.

The chain has TRBV5-4 and TRBJ2-1, with TRBD1 as a possible D gene (5 bases). CDR1 and CDR2 from the germline V gene are SGHNT and YYREEE (reference sequence). The CDR3 has 14 amino acids. V lost 0 bases to trimming and J lost 3 bases, with 7 bases between them. The CDR3 loop reads CASSLDRFYNEQFF. In DNA form, the CDR3 reads TGTGCCAGCAGCTTGGACAGGTTCTACAATGAGCAGTTCTTC.

This chain joins TRBV30 and TRBJ2-2, with 7 nucleotides matching TRBD1. Germline lookup yields CDR1 GTSNPN and CDR2 SVGIG (reference sequence). The ends lost 5 bases at V and 3 bases at J; junction bases unmatched: 9. The CDR3 is 15 residues long. CDR3 DNA sequence: TGTGCCTGGGGCCCAGGGGGAGTATACACCGGGGAGCTGTTTTTT. It specifies CAWGPGGVYTGELFF.

CDR3 nucleotides: TGTGCCAGCAGTGAATTCTTTAACTCCTACGAGCAGTACTTC. This translates into CASSEFFNSYEQYF. This chain links TRBV25-1 with TRBJ2-7, with unresolved D. Deletions cut 1 base from V and 0 bases from J, with 7 bases between. CDR1 and CDR2 from the germline V gene are MGHDK and SYGVNS. CDR3 length: 14 amino acids.

The chain links TRBV2 to TRBJ2-2; possible D gene TRBD1, 6 bases. In germline, CDR1 is SNHLY, CDR2 FYNNEI. The CDR3 is 14 amino acids. Trimming left V 4 bases short and J 4 bases short, with 10 bases between. CDR3 sequence: CASSGGLVTGELFF. The DNA of the CDR3 is TGTGCCAGCAGTGGGGGGCTTGTCACCGGGGAGCTGTTTTTT.